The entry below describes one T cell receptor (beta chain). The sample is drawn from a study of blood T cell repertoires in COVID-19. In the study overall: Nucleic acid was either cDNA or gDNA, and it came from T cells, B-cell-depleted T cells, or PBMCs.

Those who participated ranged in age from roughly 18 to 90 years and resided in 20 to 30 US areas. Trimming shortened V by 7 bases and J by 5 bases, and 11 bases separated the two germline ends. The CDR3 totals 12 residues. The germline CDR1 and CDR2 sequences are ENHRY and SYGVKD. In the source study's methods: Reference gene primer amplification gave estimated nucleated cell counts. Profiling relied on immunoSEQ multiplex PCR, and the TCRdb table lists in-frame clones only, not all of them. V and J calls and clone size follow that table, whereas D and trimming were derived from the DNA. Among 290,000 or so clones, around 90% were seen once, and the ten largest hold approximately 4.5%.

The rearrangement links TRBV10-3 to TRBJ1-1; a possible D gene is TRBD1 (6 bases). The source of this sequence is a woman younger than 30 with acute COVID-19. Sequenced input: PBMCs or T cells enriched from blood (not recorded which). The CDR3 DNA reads TGTGCCATCAAGGGGGTGGAGACTGAAGCTTTCTTT. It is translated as CAIKGVETEAFF.